This is a list of T cell receptor beta chains from one sample in a study of cytomegalovirus exposure and HLA in healthy donors. Produced via immunoSEQ multiplex PCR; TCRdb's table is partial and in-frame only. The sample holds approximately 190,000 clones; approximately 78% are singletons and the top ten take 0.8%. Specimen: PBMCs. The receptor source for this set is a woman aged 18 to 35 in good health and CMV-seronegative. The CDR3 runs from the conserved cysteine through the conserved F or W. Fields, in order: D gene, V gene, J gene, CDR3 protein. A D gene is named only where the DNA matches it firmly.

NA	TRBV15	TRBJ2-3	CATSRERQVVTDTQYF
TRBD1	TRBV6-5	TRBJ1-1	CASSYAGTGRNTEAFF
NA	TRBV7-8	TRBJ1-2	CASSLVQDTSYGYTF
TRBD2	TRBV4-2	TRBJ2-5	CASSQDRSGGSLETQYF
TRBD1	TRBV28	TRBJ2-3	CASSLYQGAGDTQYF
TRBD2	TRBV4-2	TRBJ2-7	CASSQPPAGVGTEQYF
NA	TRBV5-1	TRBJ2-1	CASSFRESYNEQFF
TRBD1	TRBV27	TRBJ1-6	CASSSWDSSFSPLHF
TRBD2	TRBV2	TRBJ2-5	CASRGLGLAGVETQYF
NA	TRBV6-1	TRBJ2-2	CASSERRAWTGELFF
NA	TRBV11-3	TRBJ1-3	CASSTSSTTDGNTIYF
TRBD1	TRBV5-4	TRBJ1-1	CASTMGQTLNTEAFF
TRBD1	TRBV30	TRBJ2-7	CAWNQNRGYHEQYF
NA	TRBV28	TRBJ1-2	CASNLQGYGYTF
TRBD1	TRBV5-4	TRBJ2-2	CASSSMRQGAPNGELFF
NA	TRBV18	TRBJ1-4	CASSPPIGHRNEKLFF
TRBD2	TRBV7-9	TRBJ2-1	CASSSPTSGNEQFF
NA	TRBV4-1	TRBJ2-7	CASSQQDLAFYEQYF
NA	TRBV7-7	TRBJ2-5	CASSAGGGGQETQYF
NA	TRBV29-1	TRBJ1-1	CSVETGLGANTEAFF
TRBD1	TRBV19	TRBJ1-1	CASSIRTGGTEAFF
TRBD1	TRBV5-1	TRBJ1-5	CASSLGGTDQPQHF
TRBD1	TRBV7-2	TRBJ2-7	CASSFGTGVYEQYF
TRBD1	TRBV4-1	TRBJ2-4	CASSQESQGAGMAKNIQYF
TRBD2	TRBV19	TRBJ2-5	CASSAWTSGRNQETQYF
NA	TRBV10-3	TRBJ1-1	CAIREQMGLNTEAFF
TRBD1	TRBV6-5	TRBJ2-7	CASRRDRVSYEQYF
NA	TRBV5-1	TRBJ2-7	CASSLGGTGMGYEQYF